A selection of T cell receptor beta chains follows, all from one sample in a study of Graves' ophthalmopathy and Graves' hyperthyroidism. MiXCR, run by TCRdb on the multiplex PCR reads, gives a single entry per CDR3 protein. The profile covers 650,000 to 800,000 distinct CDR3 sequences, with roughly 41% appearing a single time and under 3.5% taken by the ten largest. Sequenced input: peripheral blood. These receptors came from an adult man with Graves' ophthalmopathy. Both conserved end residues are part of each CDR3. D genes are given only for firm matches. Clone size, where shown, is once, few, many, or a class for clones that have expanded.

clone_size: few
v_call: TRBV5-6
j_call: TRBJ2-5
d_call: NA
cdr3_aa: CASSSQGIQETQYF
cdr3_nt: TGTGCCAGCAGTTCCCAGGGGATCCAAGAGACCCAGTACTTC

clone_size: once
v_call: TRBV29-1
j_call: TRBJ2-7
d_call: NA
cdr3_aa: CSVGVGRTYEQYF
cdr3_nt: TGCAGCGTTGGGGTAGGACGTACCTACGAGCAGTACTTC

clone_size: many
v_call: TRBV7-8
j_call: TRBJ1-6
d_call: NA
cdr3_aa: CASSFRRDGYNSPLHF
cdr3_nt: TGTGCCAGCAGCTTTCGCCGGGACGGTTATAATTCACCCCTCCACTTT

clone_size: NA
v_call: TRBV5-4
j_call: TRBJ2-2
d_call: TRBD1
cdr3_aa: CASSYGTGRTGELFF
cdr3_nt: TGTGCCAGCAGCTACGGGACAGGTCGCACCGGGGAGCTGTTTTTT

clone_size: many
v_call: TRBV12-5
j_call: TRBJ1-1
d_call: TRBD1
cdr3_aa: CASGLGTGWTEAFF
cdr3_nt: TGTGCTAGTGGTTTGGGGACAGGGTGGACTGAAGCTTTCTTT

clone_size: NA
v_call: TRBV10-3
j_call: TRBJ2-5
d_call: NA
cdr3_aa: CASRRSTGETQYF
cdr3_nt: TGTGCCAGCCGAAGGTCTACCGGCGAGACCCAGTACTTC

clone_size: many
v_call: TRBV7-8
j_call: TRBJ1-6
d_call: NA
cdr3_aa: CASSALDGNSPLHF
cdr3_nt: TGTGCCAGCAGCGCCCTGGACGGGAATTCACCCCTCCACTTT

clone_size: NA
v_call: TRBV12-3/TRBV12-4
j_call: TRBJ1-2
d_call: NA
cdr3_aa: CASSLLPASNYGYTF
cdr3_nt: TGTGCCAGCAGCCTTTTACCAGCATCTAACTATGGCTACACCTTC

clone_size: many
v_call: TRBV29-1
j_call: TRBJ1-2
d_call: NA
cdr3_aa: CSVEQGLDGYTF
cdr3_nt: TGCAGCGTTGAGCAGGGATTGGATGGCTACACCTTC

clone_size: once
v_call: TRBV25-1
j_call: TRBJ2-5
d_call: TRBD1
cdr3_aa: CASSPGTGARETQYF
cdr3_nt: TGTGCCAGCAGTCCCGGGACAGGGGCGCGGGAGACCCAGTACTTC

clone_size: few
v_call: TRBV27
j_call: TRBJ1-1
d_call: TRBD1
cdr3_aa: CASTRGREAFF
cdr3_nt: TGTGCCAGCACAAGGGGGCGCGAAGCTTTCTTT

clone_size: many
v_call: TRBV10-2
j_call: TRBJ1-6
d_call: NA
cdr3_aa: CASRVLTAANSPLHF
cdr3_nt: TGCGCCAGCAGGGTGCTTACGGCAGCTAATTCACCCCTCCACTTT

clone_size: NA
v_call: TRBV11-2
j_call: TRBJ2-7
d_call: NA
cdr3_aa: CASSSILGLDEQYF
cdr3_nt: TGTGCCAGCAGCTCGATCCTCGGCCTGGACGAGCAGTACTTC

clone_size: NA
v_call: TRBV7-8
j_call: TRBJ2-2
d_call: NA
cdr3_aa: CASSYGVTETGELFF
cdr3_nt: TGTGCCAGCAGTTACGGGGTTACAGAAACCGGGGAGCTGTTTTTT

clone_size: many
v_call: TRBV20-1
j_call: TRBJ1-1
d_call: NA
cdr3_aa: CSARDSRTTQGGPFF
cdr3_nt: TGCAGTGCTAGAGATAGCCGGACAACTCAAGGTGGGCCCTTCTTT

clone_size: many
v_call: TRBV11-2
j_call: TRBJ1-3
d_call: NA
cdr3_aa: CASSTGQHSGNTIYF
cdr3_nt: TGTGCCAGCAGCACCGGACAGCACTCTGGAAACACCATATATTTT

clone_size: many
v_call: TRBV15
j_call: TRBJ1-2
d_call: TRBD1
cdr3_aa: CATSRHLDRDYGYTF
cdr3_nt: TGTGCCACCAGCAGACACCTAGACAGGGACTATGGCTACACCTTC

clone_size: NA
v_call: TRBV5-4
j_call: TRBJ2-7
d_call: TRBD2
cdr3_aa: CASSSISSGSYEQYF
cdr3_nt: TGTGCCAGCAGCTCTATTTCTAGCGGGAGCTACGAGCAGTACTTC

clone_size: NA
v_call: TRBV7-9
j_call: TRBJ2-7
d_call: NA
cdr3_aa: CASSLAGSSYNEQYF
cdr3_nt: TGTGCCAGCAGCTTAGCCGGGTCTTCCTACAATGAGCAGTACTTC

clone_size: many
v_call: TRBV11-2
j_call: TRBJ1-2
d_call: NA
cdr3_aa: CASSLEGARGYTF
cdr3_nt: TGTGCCAGCAGCTTAGAAGGGGCTCGGGGCTACACCTTC

clone_size: many
v_call: TRBV7-3
j_call: TRBJ2-6
d_call: NA
cdr3_aa: CASSTQGAGANVLTF
cdr3_nt: TGTGCCAGCAGCACACAGGGAGCTGGGGCCAACGTCCTGACTTTC

clone_size: NA
v_call: TRBV7-3
j_call: TRBJ2-3
d_call: TRBD1
cdr3_aa: CASSSAGGIQGDTQYF
cdr3_nt: TGTGCCAGCAGTTCGGCAGGGGGCATCCAGGGAGATACGCAGTATTTT

clone_size: few
v_call: TRBV14
j_call: TRBJ1-2
d_call: TRBD1
cdr3_aa: CASSRDRENGYTF
cdr3_nt: TGTGCCAGCTCACGGGACAGGGAGAATGGCTACACCTTC

clone_size: NA
v_call: TRBV24-1
j_call: TRBJ2-7
d_call: NA
cdr3_aa: CATSDSTTGAYEQYF
cdr3_nt: TGTGCCACCAGTGACTCTACTACGGGGGCCTACGAGCAGTACTTC

clone_size: NA
v_call: TRBV2
j_call: TRBJ2-2
d_call: NA
cdr3_aa: CASRQVGGELFF
cdr3_nt: TGTGCCAGCAGACAGGTTGGCGGGGAGCTGTTTTTT

clone_size: few
v_call: TRBV27
j_call: TRBJ1-3
d_call: TRBD1
cdr3_aa: CASSQRQGAASGNTIYF
cdr3_nt: TGTGCCAGCAGCCAACGACAGGGGGCCGCCTCTGGAAACACCATATATTTT

clone_size: NA
v_call: TRBV27
j_call: TRBJ2-5
d_call: NA
cdr3_aa: CVSSLETGWTQYF
cdr3_nt: TGTGTCAGCAGTTTAGAGACAGGTTGGACCCAGTACTTC

clone_size: NA
v_call: TRBV4-1
j_call: TRBJ2-5
d_call: NA
cdr3_aa: CASSQGGHGETQYF
cdr3_nt: TGCGCCAGCAGCCAAGGGGGCCACGGAGAGACCCAGTACTTC

clone_size: NA
v_call: TRBV2
j_call: TRBJ1-1
d_call: NA
cdr3_aa: CASSPSINDRNTEAFF
cdr3_nt: TGTGCCAGCAGTCCATCTATTAACGACAGGAACACTGAAGCTTTCTTT

clone_size: NA
v_call: TRBV7-9
j_call: TRBJ2-5
d_call: TRBD2
cdr3_aa: CASSLAQTSGSKTQYF
cdr3_nt: TGTGCCAGCAGCTTAGCGCAAACTAGCGGGAGCAAGACCCAGTACTTC

clone_size: NA
v_call: TRBV25-1
j_call: TRBJ1-3
d_call: NA
cdr3_aa: CASRIGGSGNTIYF
cdr3_nt: TGTGCCAGCAGAATAGGGGGCTCTGGAAACACCATATATTTT

clone_size: NA
v_call: TRBV13
j_call: TRBJ1-1
d_call: NA
cdr3_aa: CASSLGAGTEAFF
cdr3_nt: TGTGCCAGCAGCCTAGGGGCCGGTACTGAAGCTTTCTTT

clone_size: NA
v_call: TRBV6-6
j_call: TRBJ1-1
d_call: NA
cdr3_aa: CASNLPGQNTEAFF
cdr3_nt: TGTGCCAGCAATCTACCGGGACAGAACACTGAAGCTTTCTTT

clone_size: once
v_call: TRBV7-2
j_call: TRBJ2-7
d_call: TRBD2
cdr3_aa: CASSLYSGGDYEQYF
cdr3_nt: TGTGCCAGCAGCCTTTACAGCGGGGGGGATTACGAGCAGTACTTC

clone_size: many
v_call: TRBV6-2/TRBV6-3
j_call: TRBJ1-5
d_call: NA
cdr3_aa: CASSSRASIVPQHF
cdr3_nt: TGTGCCAGCAGCTCCAGGGCCAGTATCGTGCCCCAGCATTTT

clone_size: NA
v_call: TRBV20-1
j_call: TRBJ2-7
d_call: TRBD2
cdr3_aa: CSASGGRDNEQYF
cdr3_nt: TGCAGTGCAAGCGGGGGTAGGGACAACGAGCAGTACTTC

clone_size: few
v_call: TRBV7-9
j_call: TRBJ2-7
d_call: TRBD1
cdr3_aa: CASSSRTGNIYEQYF
cdr3_nt: TGTGCCAGCAGTTCGCGGACAGGGAACATCTACGAGCAGTACTTC

clone_size: NA
v_call: TRBV7-9
j_call: TRBJ1-2
d_call: NA
cdr3_aa: CASSYSLGKGVGYTF
cdr3_nt: TGTGCCAGCAGTTACTCGCTAGGGAAAGGTGTGGGCTACACCTTC

clone_size: few
v_call: TRBV12-5
j_call: TRBJ2-7
d_call: NA
cdr3_aa: CASGLTGGGRAYEQYF
cdr3_nt: TGTGCTAGTGGTTTGACTGGAGGGGGAAGGGCCTACGAGCAGTACTTC

clone_size: NA
v_call: TRBV7-9
j_call: TRBJ2-3
d_call: TRBD2
cdr3_aa: CASSPGTAGGGADTQYF
cdr3_nt: TGTGCCAGCAGCCCGGGGACAGCGGGGGGGGGTGCAGATACGCAGTATTTT

clone_size: many
v_call: TRBV2
j_call: TRBJ2-5
d_call: TRBD2
cdr3_aa: CASSQTGTSIETQYF
cdr3_nt: TGTGCCAGCAGTCAGACCGGGACTAGTATCGAGACCCAGTACTTC

clone_size: NA
v_call: TRBV7-9
j_call: TRBJ1-5
d_call: NA
cdr3_aa: CASSRRYQGNWQPQHF
cdr3_nt: TGTGCCAGCAGCCGCAGGTATCAGGGGAATTGGCAGCCCCAGCATTTT

clone_size: NA
v_call: TRBV10-3
j_call: TRBJ2-5
d_call: TRBD1
cdr3_aa: CAISKQGAGETQYF
cdr3_nt: TGTGCCATCAGTAAACAGGGGGCTGGAGAGACCCAGTACTTC

clone_size: NA
v_call: TRBV12-3/TRBV12-4
j_call: TRBJ1-4
d_call: TRBD1
cdr3_aa: CASSPGGLLNEKLFF
cdr3_nt: TGTGCCAGCAGTCCAGGGGGACTTCTAAATGAAAAACTGTTTTTT

clone_size: NA
v_call: TRBV7-9
j_call: TRBJ2-1
d_call: TRBD2
cdr3_aa: CASSHGPSGYNEQFF
cdr3_nt: TGTGCCAGCAGCCATGGGCCTAGCGGATACAATGAGCAGTTCTTC

clone_size: many
v_call: TRBV2
j_call: TRBJ1-2
d_call: NA
cdr3_aa: CASGTLGIGYTF
cdr3_nt: TGTGCCAGCGGCACTCTCGGAATTGGCTACACCTTC

clone_size: NA
v_call: TRBV12-3/TRBV12-4
j_call: TRBJ1-6
d_call: NA
cdr3_aa: CASSQDLSDRTDNSPLHF
cdr3_nt: TGTGCCAGCAGCCAAGATCTGTCTGACAGAACTGATAATTCACCCCTCCACTTT

clone_size: NA
v_call: TRBV5-1
j_call: TRBJ1-2
d_call: NA
cdr3_aa: CASSLEEGSYGYTF
cdr3_nt: TGCGCCAGCAGCTTGGAGGAGGGAAGCTATGGCTACACCTTC

clone_size: NA
v_call: TRBV7-9
j_call: TRBJ2-2
d_call: TRBD2
cdr3_aa: CASSPLAGAAGELFF
cdr3_nt: TGTGCCAGCAGCCCCCTAGCGGGAGCGGCCGGGGAGCTGTTTTTT

clone_size: NA
v_call: TRBV9
j_call: TRBJ1-1
d_call: NA
cdr3_aa: CASSEGDGPNTEAFF
cdr3_nt: TGTGCCAGCAGCGAAGGGGACGGGCCGAACACTGAAGCTTTCTTT